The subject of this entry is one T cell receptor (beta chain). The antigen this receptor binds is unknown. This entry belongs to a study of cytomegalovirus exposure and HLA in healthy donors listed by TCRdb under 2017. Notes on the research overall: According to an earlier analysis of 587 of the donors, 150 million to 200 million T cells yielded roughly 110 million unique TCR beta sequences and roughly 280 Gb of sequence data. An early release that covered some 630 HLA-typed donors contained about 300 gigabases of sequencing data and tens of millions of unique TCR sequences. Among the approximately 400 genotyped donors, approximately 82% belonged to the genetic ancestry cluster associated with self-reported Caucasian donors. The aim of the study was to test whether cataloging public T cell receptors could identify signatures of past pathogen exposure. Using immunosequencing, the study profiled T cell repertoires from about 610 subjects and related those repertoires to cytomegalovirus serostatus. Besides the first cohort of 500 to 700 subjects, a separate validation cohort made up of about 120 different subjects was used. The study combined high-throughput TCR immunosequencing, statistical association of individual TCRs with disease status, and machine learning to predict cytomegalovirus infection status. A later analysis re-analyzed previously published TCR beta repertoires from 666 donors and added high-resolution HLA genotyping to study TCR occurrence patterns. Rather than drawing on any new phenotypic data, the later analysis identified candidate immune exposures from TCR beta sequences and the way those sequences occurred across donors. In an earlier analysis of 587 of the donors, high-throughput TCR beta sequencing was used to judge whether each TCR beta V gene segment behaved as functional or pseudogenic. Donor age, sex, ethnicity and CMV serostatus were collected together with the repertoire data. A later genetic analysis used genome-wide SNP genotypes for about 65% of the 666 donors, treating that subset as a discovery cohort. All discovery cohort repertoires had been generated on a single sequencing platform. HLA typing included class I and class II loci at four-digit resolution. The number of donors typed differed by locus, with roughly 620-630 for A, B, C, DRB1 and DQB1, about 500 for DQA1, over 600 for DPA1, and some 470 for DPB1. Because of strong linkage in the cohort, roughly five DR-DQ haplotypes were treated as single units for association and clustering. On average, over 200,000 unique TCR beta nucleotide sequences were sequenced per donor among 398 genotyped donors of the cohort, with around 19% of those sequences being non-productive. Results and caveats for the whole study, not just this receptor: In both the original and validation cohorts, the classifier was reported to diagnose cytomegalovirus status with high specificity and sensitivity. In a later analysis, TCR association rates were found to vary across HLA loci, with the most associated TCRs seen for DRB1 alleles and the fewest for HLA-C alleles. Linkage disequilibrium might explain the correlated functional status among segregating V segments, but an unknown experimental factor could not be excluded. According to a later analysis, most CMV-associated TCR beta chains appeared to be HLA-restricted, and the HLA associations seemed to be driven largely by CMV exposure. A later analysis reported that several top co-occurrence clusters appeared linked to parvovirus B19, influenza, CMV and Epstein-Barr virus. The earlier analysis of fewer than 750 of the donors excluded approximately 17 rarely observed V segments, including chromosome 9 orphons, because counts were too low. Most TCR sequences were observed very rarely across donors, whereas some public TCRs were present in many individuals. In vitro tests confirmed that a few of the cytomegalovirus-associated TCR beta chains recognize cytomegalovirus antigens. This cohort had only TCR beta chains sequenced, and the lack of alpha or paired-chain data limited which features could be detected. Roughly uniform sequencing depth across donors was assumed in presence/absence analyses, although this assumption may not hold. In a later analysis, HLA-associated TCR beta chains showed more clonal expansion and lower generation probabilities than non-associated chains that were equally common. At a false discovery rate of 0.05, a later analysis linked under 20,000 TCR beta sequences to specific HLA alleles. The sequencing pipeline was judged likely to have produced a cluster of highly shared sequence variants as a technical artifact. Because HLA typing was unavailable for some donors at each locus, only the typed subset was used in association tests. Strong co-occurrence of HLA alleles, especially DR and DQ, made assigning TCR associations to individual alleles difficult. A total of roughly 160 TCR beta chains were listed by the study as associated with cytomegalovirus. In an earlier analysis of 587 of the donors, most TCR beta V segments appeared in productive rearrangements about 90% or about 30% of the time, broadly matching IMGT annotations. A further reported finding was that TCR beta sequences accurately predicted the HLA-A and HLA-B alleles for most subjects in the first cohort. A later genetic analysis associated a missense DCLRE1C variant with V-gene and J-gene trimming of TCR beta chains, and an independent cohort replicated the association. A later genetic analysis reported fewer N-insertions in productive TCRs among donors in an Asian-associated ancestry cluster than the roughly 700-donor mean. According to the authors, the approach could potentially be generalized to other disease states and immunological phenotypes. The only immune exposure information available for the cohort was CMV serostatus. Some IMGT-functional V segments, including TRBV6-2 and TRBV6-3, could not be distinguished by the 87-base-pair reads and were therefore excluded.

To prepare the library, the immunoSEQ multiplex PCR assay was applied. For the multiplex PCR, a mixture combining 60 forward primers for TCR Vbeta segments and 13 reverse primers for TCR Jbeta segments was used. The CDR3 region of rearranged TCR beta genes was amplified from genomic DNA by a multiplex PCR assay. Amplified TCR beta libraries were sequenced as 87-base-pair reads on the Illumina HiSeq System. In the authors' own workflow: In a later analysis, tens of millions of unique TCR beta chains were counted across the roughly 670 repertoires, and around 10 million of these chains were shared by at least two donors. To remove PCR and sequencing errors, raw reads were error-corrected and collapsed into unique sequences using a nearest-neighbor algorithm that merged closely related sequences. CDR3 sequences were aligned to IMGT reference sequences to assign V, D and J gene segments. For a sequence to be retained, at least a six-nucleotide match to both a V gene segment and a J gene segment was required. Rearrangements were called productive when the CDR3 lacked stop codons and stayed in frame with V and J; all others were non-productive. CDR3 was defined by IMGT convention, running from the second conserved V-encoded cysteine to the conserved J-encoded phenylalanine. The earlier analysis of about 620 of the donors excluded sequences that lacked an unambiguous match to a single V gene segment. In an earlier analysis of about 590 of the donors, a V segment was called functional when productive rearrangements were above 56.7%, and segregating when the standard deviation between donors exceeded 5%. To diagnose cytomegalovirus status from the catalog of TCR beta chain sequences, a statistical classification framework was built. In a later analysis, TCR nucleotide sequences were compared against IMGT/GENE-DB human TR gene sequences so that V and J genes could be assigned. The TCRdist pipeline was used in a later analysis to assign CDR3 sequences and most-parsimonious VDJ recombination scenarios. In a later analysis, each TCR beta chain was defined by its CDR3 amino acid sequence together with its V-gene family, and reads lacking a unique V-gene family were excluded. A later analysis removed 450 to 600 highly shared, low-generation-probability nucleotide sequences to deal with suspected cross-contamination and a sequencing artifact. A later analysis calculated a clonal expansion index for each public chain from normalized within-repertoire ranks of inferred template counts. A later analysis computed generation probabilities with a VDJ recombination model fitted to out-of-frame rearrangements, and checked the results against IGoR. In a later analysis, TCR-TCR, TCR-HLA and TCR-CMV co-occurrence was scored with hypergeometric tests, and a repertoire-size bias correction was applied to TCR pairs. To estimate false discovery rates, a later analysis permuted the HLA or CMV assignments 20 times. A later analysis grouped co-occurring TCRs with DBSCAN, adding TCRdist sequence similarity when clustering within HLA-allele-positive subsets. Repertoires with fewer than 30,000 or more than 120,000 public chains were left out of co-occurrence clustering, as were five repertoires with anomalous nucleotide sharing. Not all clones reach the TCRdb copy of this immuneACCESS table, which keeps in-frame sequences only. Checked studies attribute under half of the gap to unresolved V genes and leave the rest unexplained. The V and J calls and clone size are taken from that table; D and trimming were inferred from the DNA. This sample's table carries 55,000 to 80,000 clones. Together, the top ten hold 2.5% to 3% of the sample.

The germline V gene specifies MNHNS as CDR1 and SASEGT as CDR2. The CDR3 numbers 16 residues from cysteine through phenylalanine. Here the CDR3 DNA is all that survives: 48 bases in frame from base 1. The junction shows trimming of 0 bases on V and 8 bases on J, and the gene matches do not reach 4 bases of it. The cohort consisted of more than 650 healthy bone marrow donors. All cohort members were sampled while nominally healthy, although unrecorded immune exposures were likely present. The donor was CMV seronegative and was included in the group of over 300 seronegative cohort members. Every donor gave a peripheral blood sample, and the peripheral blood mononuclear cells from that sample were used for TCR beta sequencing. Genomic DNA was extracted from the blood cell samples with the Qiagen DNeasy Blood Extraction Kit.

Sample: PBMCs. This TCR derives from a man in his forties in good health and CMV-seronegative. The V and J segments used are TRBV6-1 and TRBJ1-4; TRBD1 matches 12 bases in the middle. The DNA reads TGTGCCAGCAGTGAAGCCCCGGGGACAGGGGGCGAAAAACTGTTTTTT. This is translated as CASSEAPGTGGEKLFF.